This T cell receptor (beta chain) was profiled in a study of shared clonotypes between healthy human individuals. The wider study: Each donor's CD4 naive and CD4 memory cells filled three plates apiece, CD8 naive two, and CD8 memory one. Findings and caveats of the study: Among the subsets, naive ones generally showed larger estimated richness than memory ones. Sampling included only blood; tissue repertoires likely differ.

Authors' analysis steps: Filtering differed for immunoSEQ, which gave only junction sequences without quality scores. Libraries were prepared by immunoSEQ multiplex PCR; TCRdb keeps only in-frame clonotypes and omits some of them. V and J calls plus clone size are reproduced from that table; the DNA served to infer D and trimming. The sample includes approximately 1,500,000 clones, under 99% seen only once; the top ten take roughly 0.42%. Regarding this clone: The antigen remains undetermined.

The CDR3 has 15 amino acids. The TCR originated in a man younger than 45 in good health. The sample consisted of naive CD4+ T cells sorted from blood. Subset in this sample: CD45RA+ positively selected. The chain recombines TRBV12-2 with TRBJ2-1. TRBV12-2 is assigned pseudogene status. The CDR3 nucleotides read TGTGCAAGTTCCGTCGTTCGCCTTTCCTACAATGAGCAGTTCTTC. It is translated as CASSVVRLSYNEQFF.